Listed below are T cell receptor beta chains from one sample, sequenced in a study of regulatory T cells in long-lasting Graves disease. TCRdb fed the multiplex PCR reads into MiXCR, producing one record per CDR3 protein. The sample contains about 420,000 distinct CDR3 sequences, about 16% of which appear only once. These data were also reused for a study on T cells in Graves' hyperthyroidism and ophthalmopathy.

The specimen was peripheral blood mononuclear cells (PBMCs), collected at new diagnosis, from a patient treated with antithyroid drugs. All receptors come from a woman aged 18-30 years with Graves disease. Both conserved end residues are part of each CDR3. D genes are given only for firm matches.

d_call v_call cdr3_aa
- TRBV19 CASSVQHRAWQPDTQYF
TRBD1 TRBV20-1 CSARDGTGTSTHNTDTQYF
- TRBV7-2 CASSLAGGPGNSNQPQHF
- TRBV28 CASSLQGKGNQPQHF
TRBD2 TRBV7-3 CASSQSGSSYNEEFF
TRBD1 TRBV20-1 CSARGQGLSMNTEAFF
- TRBV7-9 CASSSDETGELFF
TRBD1 TRBV5-1 CASSAWGQASGNTIYF
- TRBV30 CAWDSTPEQFF
TRBD1 TRBV20-1 CSAGRTGGSYEQYF
TRBD1 TRBV7-9 CASSSRDRPYNEQFF
TRBD2 TRBV20-1 CSAALAGGTYEQYF
TRBD2 TRBV28 CATGTSGSVRYEQYF
- TRBV27 CASSFSTRGEPYF
- TRBV6-6 CASSYSPGGSYERYF
TRBD2 TRBV2 CASSEVRTSNTGELFF
TRBD1 TRBV27 CASTPFPGQAGELFF
TRBD2 TRBV29-1 CSVGTSGSGHEQYF
- TRBV4-3 CASSLEGQLEAFF
- TRBV7-9 CASGAGSTDTQYF
- TRBV6-2/TRBV6-3 CASSVLSGLETQYF
- TRBV6-9 CASSYGGWAGEASGNTIYF
TRBD2 TRBV7-3 CASSWGSGRVYEQFF
- TRBV18 CASSLGQKYGYTF
- TRBV3-1 CASSQNRGETQYF
- TRBV10-1 CASSVDRNQPQHF
TRBD1 TRBV3-1 CASSQGTGLSSGNTIYF
- TRBV10-3 CAIRADSGNQPQHF
- TRBV28 CASTSNEKLFF
- TRBV6-5 CASSYGYGDRYYNEQFF
- TRBV9 CASSLDIDQPQHF
TRBD2 TRBV20-1 CSARKSAGGSEQYF
- TRBV28 CASHELRISGRGQPQHF
- TRBV9 CASSVSGEPSLYEQYF
- TRBV12-3/TRBV12-4 CASSYSSRSSYEQYF
TRBD2 TRBV20-1 CSLLTPGLAGDEQFF
TRBD1 TRBV2 CASRKGTGDWADTQYF
- TRBV29-1 CSANTGSDTQYF
TRBD2 TRBV12-3/TRBV12-4 CASSLGWTSGNEQFF
TRBD1 TRBV20-1 CSVLNRGQETQYF
TRBD2 TRBV20-1 CSARAGGREQYF
- TRBV3-1 CASSQVGRAVNTEAFF
- TRBV10-3 CAIKRETNTEAFF
- TRBV19 CASSIGGLNTGELFF
TRBD2 TRBV6-2/TRBV6-3 CASTSGLAGGYNEQFF
TRBD1 TRBV2 CASGTGGVDTQYF
TRBD2 TRBV12-3/TRBV12-4 CASSISSGRVGGNEQFF
- TRBV6-5 CASSYVSPYEQYF
TRBD2 TRBV6-5 CASSYLTGGPYEQYF
- TRBV3-1 CASSQGILSGNTIYF
- TRBV20-1 CSARDGGVKETQYF
TRBD2 TRBV6-1 CASSKAGTTYEQYF
- TRBV12-3/TRBV12-4 CASTLGGQPQHF
TRBD1 TRBV28 CASSPQGQGAYEQYF
- TRBV14 CASSLILGRLNTEAFF
- TRBV19 CASSIPGANTEAFF
- TRBV19 CASSIHQETQYF
- TRBV4-1 CASSQVRGLLQETQYF